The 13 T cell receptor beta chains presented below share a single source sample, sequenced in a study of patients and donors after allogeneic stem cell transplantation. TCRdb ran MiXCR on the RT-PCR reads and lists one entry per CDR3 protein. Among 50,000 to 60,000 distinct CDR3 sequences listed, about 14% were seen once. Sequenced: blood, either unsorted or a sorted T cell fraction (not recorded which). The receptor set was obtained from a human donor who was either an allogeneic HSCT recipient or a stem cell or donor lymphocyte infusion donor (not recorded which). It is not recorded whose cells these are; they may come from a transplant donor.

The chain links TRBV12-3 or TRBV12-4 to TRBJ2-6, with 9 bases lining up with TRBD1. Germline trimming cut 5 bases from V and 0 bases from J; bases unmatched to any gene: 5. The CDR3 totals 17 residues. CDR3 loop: CASSPGTGNSGANVLTF. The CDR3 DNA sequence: TGTGCCAGCAGTCCTGGGACAGGGAACTCTGGGGCCAACGTCCTGACTTTC.

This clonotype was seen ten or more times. The CDR3 nucleotides read TGCGCCAGCAGCTTGGCCGGACAGGGGGAAAAAAACTATGGCTACACCTTC. Protein: CASSLAGQGEKNYGYTF. The chain links TRBV5-1 to TRBJ1-2; 10 bases map to TRBD1. V shed 0 bases, J shed 2 bases, and the junction held 7 bases outside the gene matches. CDR1 and CDR2 (germline): SGHRS, YFSETQ. This CDR3 has 17 residues.

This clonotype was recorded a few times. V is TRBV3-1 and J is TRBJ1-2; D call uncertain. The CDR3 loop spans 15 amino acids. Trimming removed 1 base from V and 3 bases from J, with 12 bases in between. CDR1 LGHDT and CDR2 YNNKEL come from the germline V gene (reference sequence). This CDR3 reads CASSQVLVSDYGYTF. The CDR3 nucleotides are TGTGCCAGCAGCCAAGTGTTAGTGTCGGACTATGGCTACACCTTC.

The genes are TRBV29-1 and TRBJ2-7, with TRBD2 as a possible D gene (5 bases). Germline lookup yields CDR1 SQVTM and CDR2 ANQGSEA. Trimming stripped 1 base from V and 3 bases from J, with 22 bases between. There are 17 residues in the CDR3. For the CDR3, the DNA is TGCAGCGTTGAAGGCGGGTCAGGTTCCGTAGGACTCTACGAGCAGTACTTC. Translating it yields CSVEGGSGSVGLYEQYF.

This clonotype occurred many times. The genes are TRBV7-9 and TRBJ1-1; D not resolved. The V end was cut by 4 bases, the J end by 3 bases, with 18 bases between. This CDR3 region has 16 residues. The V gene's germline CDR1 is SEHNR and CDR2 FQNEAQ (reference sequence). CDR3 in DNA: TGTGCCAGCAGCTCCCCGTTCGGGAGGGTTTACACTGAAGCTTTCTTT. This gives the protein CASSSPFGRVYTEAFF.

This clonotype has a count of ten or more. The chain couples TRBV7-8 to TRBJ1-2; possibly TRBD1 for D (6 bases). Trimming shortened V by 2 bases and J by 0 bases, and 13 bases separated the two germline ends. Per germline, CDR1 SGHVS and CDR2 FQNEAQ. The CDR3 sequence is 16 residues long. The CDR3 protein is CASSLRGTNSNYGYTF. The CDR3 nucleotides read TGTGCCAGCAGCTTAAGAGGGACAAACTCTAACTATGGCTACACCTTC.

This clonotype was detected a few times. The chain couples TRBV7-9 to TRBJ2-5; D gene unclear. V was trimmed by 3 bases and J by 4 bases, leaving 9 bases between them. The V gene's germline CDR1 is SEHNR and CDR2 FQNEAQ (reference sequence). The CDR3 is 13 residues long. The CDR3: CASSFGSRETQYF. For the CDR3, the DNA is TGTGCCAGCAGCTTTGGCTCCCGAGAGACCCAGTACTTC.

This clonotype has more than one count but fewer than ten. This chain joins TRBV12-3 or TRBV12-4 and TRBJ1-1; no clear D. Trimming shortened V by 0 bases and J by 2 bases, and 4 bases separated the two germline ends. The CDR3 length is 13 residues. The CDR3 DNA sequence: TGTGCCAGCAGTTTAGCGAGCAACACTGAAGCTTTCTTT. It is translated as CASSLASNTEAFF.

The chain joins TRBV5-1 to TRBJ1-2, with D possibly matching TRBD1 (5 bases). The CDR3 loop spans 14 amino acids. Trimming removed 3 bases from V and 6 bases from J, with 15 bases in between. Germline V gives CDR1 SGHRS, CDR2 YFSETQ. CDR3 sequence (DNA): TGCGCCAGCAGCTCCGGGGGAGGAGGAGATGGCTACACCTTC. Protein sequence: CASSSGGGGDGYTF.

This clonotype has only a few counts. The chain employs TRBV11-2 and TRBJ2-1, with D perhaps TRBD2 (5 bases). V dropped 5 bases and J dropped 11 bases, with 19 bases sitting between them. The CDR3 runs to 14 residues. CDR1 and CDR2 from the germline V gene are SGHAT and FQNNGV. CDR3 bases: TGTGCCAGCAGCCCACCGGACTTGATCAAAAAGCAGTTCTTC. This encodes CASSPPDLIKKQFF. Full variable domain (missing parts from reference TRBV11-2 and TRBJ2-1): EAGVAQSPRYKIIEKRQSVAFWCNPISGHATLYWYQQILGQGPKLLIQFQNNGVVDDSQLPKDRFSAERLKGVDSTLKIQPAKLEDSAVYLCASSPPDLIKKQFFGPGTRLTVL.

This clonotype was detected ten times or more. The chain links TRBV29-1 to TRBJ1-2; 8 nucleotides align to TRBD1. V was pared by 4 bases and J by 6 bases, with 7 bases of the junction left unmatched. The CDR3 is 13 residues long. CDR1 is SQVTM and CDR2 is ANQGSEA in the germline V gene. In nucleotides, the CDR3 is TGCAGCGTTGGAAGGACAGGGCGCAATGGCTACACCTTC. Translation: CSVGRTGRNGYTF.

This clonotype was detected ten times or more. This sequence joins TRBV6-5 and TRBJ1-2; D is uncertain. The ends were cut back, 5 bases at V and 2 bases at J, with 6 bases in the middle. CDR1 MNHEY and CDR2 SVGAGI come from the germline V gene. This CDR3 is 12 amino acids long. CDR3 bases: TGTGCCAGCAGTGCGGAAAACTATGGCTACACCTTC. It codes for CASSAENYGYTF.

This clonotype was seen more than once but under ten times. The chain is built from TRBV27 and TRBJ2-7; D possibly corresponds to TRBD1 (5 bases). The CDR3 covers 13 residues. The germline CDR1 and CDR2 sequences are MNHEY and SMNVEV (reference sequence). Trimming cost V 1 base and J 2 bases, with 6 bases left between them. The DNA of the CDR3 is TGTGCCAGCAGTTTATTAGGGGCCTACGAGCAGTACTTC. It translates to CASSLLGAYEQYF.